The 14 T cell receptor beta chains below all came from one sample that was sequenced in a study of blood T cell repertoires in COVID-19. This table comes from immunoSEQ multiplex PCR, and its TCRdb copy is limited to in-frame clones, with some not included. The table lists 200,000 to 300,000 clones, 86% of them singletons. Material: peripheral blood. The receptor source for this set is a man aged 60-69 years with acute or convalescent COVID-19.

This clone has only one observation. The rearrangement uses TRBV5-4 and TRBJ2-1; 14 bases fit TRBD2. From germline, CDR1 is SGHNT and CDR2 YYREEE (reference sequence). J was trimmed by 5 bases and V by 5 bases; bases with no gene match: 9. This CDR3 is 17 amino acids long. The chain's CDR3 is CASRGGTSGSFDNEQFF. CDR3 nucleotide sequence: TGTGCCAGCAGGGGGGGGACTAGCGGGAGTTTCGACAATGAGCAGTTCTTC.

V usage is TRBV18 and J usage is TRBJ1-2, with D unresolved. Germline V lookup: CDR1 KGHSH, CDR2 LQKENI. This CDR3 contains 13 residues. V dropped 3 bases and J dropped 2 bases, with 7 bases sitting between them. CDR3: CASSPVLNYGYTF. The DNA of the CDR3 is TGTGCCAGCTCACCCGTCCTAAACTATGGCTACACCTTC.

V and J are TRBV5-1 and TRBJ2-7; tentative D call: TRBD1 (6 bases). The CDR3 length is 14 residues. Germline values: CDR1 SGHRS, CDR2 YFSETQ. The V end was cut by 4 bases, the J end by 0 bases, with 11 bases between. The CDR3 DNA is TGCGCCAGCAGCCCGGGGACAACCTCCTACGAGCAGTACTTC. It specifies CASSPGTTSYEQYF.

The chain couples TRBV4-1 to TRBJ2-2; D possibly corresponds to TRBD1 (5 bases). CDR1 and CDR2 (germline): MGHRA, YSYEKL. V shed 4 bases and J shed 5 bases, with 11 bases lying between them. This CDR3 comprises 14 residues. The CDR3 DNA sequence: TGCGCCAGCAGCCCATCGACAGAGACCGGGGAGCTGTTTTTT. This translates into CASSPSTETGELFF.

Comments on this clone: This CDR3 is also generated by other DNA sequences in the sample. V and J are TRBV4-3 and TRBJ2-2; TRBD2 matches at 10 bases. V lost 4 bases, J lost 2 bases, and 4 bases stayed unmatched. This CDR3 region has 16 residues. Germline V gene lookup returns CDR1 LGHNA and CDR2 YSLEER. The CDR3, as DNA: TGCGCCAGCAGCCCTGGACTAGCGGTTAACACCGGGGAGCTGTTTTTT. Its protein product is CASSPGLAVNTGELFF.

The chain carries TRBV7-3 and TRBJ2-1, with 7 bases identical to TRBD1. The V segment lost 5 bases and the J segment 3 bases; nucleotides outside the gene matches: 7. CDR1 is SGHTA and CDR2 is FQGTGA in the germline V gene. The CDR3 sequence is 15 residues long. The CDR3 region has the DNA TGTGCCAGCAGCCAGGATCCAGGGGGCTACAATGAGCAGTTCTTC. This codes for CASSQDPGGYNEQFF. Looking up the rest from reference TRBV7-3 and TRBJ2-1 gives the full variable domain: GAGVSQTPSNKVTEKGKYVELRCDPISGHTALYWYRQSLGQGPEFLIYFQGTGAADDSGLPNDRFFAVRPEGSVSTLKIQRTERGDSAVYLCASSQDPGGYNEQFFGPGTRLTVL.

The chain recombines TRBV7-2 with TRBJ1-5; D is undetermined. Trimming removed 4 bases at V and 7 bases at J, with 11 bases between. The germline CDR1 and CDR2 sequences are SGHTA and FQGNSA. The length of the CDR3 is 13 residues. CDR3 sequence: CASSSGASQPQHF. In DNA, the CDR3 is TGTGCCAGCAGCTCAGGAGCTAGCCAGCCCCAGCATTTT.

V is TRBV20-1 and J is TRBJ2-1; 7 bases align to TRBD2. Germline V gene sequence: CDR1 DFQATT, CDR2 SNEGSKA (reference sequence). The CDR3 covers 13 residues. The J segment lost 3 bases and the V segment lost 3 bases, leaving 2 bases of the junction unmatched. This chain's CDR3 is CSASASGYNEQFF. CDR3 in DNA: TGCAGTGCTAGTGCTAGCGGCTACAATGAGCAGTTCTTC.

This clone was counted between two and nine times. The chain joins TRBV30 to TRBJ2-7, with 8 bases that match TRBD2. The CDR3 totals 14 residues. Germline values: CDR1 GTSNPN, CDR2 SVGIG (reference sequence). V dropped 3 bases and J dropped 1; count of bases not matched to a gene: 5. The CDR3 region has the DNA TGTGCCTGGAGAACCGGGACTAGTTCCTACGAGCAGTACTTC. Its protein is CAWRTGTSSYEQYF.

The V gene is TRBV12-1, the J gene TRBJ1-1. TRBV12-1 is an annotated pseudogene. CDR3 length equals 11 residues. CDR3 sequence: CASSPGGEAFF. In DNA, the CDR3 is TGTGCCAGCAGCCCCGGCGGTGAAGCTTTCTTT.

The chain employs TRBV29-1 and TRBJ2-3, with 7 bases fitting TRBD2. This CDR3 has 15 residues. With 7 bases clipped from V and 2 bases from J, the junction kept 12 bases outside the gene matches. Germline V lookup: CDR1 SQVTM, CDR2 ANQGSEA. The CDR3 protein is CSAADWSGATDTQYF. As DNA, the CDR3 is TGCAGCGCTGCGGACTGGAGCGGGGCCACAGATACGCAGTATTTT.

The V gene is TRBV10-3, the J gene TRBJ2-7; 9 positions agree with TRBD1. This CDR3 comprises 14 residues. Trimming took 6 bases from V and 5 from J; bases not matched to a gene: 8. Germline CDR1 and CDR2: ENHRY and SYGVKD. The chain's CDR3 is CAIRTGTGIHEQYF. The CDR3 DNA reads TGTGCCATCAGAACCGGGACAGGGATCCACGAGCAGTACTTC.

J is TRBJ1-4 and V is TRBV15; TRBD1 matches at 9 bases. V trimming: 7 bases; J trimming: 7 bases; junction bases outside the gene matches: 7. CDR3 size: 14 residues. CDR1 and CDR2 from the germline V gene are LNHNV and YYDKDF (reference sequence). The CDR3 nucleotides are TGTGCCACCACCGTGGACAGGGGAGTTGAAAAACTGTTTTTT. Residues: CATTVDRGVEKLFF.

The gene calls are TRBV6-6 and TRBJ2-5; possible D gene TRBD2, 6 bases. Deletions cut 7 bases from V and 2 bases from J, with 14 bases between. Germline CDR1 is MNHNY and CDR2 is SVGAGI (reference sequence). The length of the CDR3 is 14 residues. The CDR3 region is CASNNEGRQETQYF. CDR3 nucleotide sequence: TGTGCCAGCAATAACGAGGGGAGGCAAGAGACCCAGTACTTC.